A selection of T cell receptor beta chains follows, all from one sample in a study of circulating tumor DNA in untreated peripheral T-cell lymphoma. Sequencing used immunoSEQ multiplex PCR; TCRdb keeps in-frame clones, though not all of them. The table includes over 1,500 clones, around 87% detected once. The specimen sequenced was tumor tissue. These receptor sequences come from a human donor with peripheral T-cell lymphoma. CDR3s include the opening cysteine and the closing phenylalanine or tryptophan. The D gene is left open where the match is weak. The listing skips clone size in some rows; elsewhere it reads once, few, many or a size class.

CDR3 protein | CDR3 DNA | J gene | clone size | V gene | D gene | CDR3 length
CASSTPRSYEQYF | TGTGCCAGTAGTACCCCGCGGTCCTACGAGCAGTACTTC | TRBJ2-7 | . | TRBV19 | . | 13
CASSLGIGAGYEQYF | TGTGCCAGCAGCTTGGGTATAGGGGCCGGGTACGAGCAGTACTTC | TRBJ2-7 | . | TRBV11-3 | . | 15
CAISGDSNSPLHF | TGTGCCATCAGTGGGGACAGTAATTCACCCCTCCACTTT | TRBJ1-6 | . | TRBV6-8 | TRBD1 | 13
CASSQGSGRWEETQYF | TGTGCCAGCAGCCAAGGATCAGGGAGGTGGGAGGAGACCCAGTACTTC | TRBJ2-5 | . | TRBV14 | . | 16
CASGPRDRARANYGYTF | TGTGCTAGTGGTCCAAGGGACAGGGCGCGGGCAAACTATGGCTACACCTTC | TRBJ1-2 | . | TRBV12-5 | TRBD1 | 17
CASSQPSPTGGREKLFF | TGCGCCAGCAGCCAACCCTCGCCTACAGGGGGCCGTGAAAAACTGTTTTTT | TRBJ1-4 | . | TRBV23-1 | TRBD1 | 17
CAWSSGGHEKLFF | TGTGCCTGGAGTTCAGGGGGTCATGAAAAACTGTTTTTT | TRBJ1-4 | . | TRBV30 | TRBD1 | 13
CASSKQGEHHGYTF | TGTGCCAGCAGTAAACAGGGGGAACATCATGGCTACACCTTC | TRBJ1-2 | . | TRBV25-1 | TRBD1 | 14
CASSQGLEQYF | TGTGCCAGCAGCCAAGGGTTGGAGCAGTACTTC | TRBJ2-7 | . | TRBV6-7 | . | 11
CTSSPGTQDRGIQETQYF | TGTACCAGCAGTCCCGGAACCCAGGACAGGGGGATCCAAGAGACCCAGTACTTC | TRBJ2-5 | . | TRBV6-7 | TRBD1 | 18
CASSPRRGLGETQYF | TGTGCCAGCAGCCCAAGAAGGGGGTTAGGGGAGACCCAGTACTTC | TRBJ2-5 | . | TRBV11-3 | . | 15
CASSQYLRTEAFF | TGTGCCAGCAGCCAGTACCTCAGGACTGAAGCTTTCTTT | TRBJ1-1 | . | TRBV6-8 | . | 13
CASSLAPIYEQYF | TGTGCCAGCAGCTTAGCGCCCATCTACGAGCAGTACTTC | TRBJ2-7 | . | TRBV7-2 | . | 13
CSVEVRAYEQYF | TGCAGCGTTGAAGTCAGGGCCTACGAGCAGTACTTC | TRBJ2-7 | . | TRBV29-1 | . | 12
CASSFGGADTDTQYF | TGTGCCAGCAGCTTTGGGGGGGCCGACACAGATACGCAGTATTTT | TRBJ2-3 | . | TRBV7-2 | . | 15
CASSFLPGLATDTQYF | TGCGCCAGCAGCTTCCTACCGGGACTAGCAACGGATACGCAGTATTTT | TRBJ2-3 | . | TRBV5-1 | TRBD2 | 16
CASSPSRGGGADTQYF | TGCGCCAGCAGCCCAAGTAGGGGAGGGGGGGCAGATACGCAGTATTTT | TRBJ2-3 | . | TRBV1 | . | 16
CASSDSGDTGELFF | TGTGCCAGCAGTGACTCGGGGGACACCGGGGAGCTGTTTTTT | TRBJ2-2 | . | TRBV6-8 | . | 14
CASSLKSWQGGTEAFF | TGTGCCAGCAGCCTGAAGAGTTGGCAGGGAGGAACTGAAGCTTTCTTT | TRBJ1-1 | . | TRBV11-3 | . | 16
CSVRQSLSGNTIYF | TGCAGCGTTAGACAGTCACTTTCTGGAAACACCATATATTTT | TRBJ1-3 | . | TRBV29-1 | . | 14
CASSYGQGGTEAFF | TGTGCCAGCAGTTACGGACAGGGCGGCACTGAAGCTTTCTTT | TRBJ1-1 | . | TRBV6-8 | TRBD1 | 14
CASSQDPLGVSYEQYF | TGCGCCAGCAGCCAAGATCCGCTCGGGGTCTCCTACGAGCAGTACTTC | TRBJ2-7 | few | TRBV1 | . | 16
CASSQVVGNTEAFF | TGTGCCAGCAGCCAAGTTGTGGGGAACACTGAAGCTTTCTTT | TRBJ1-1 | . | TRBV14 | . | 14
CASSEAGRGRSNEKLFF | TGTGCCAGCAGTGAAGCTGGCAGGGGGAGGTCTAATGAAAAACTGTTTTTT | TRBJ1-4 | . | TRBV2 | TRBD1 | 17
CASSQDWASGGETQYF | TGCGCCAGCAGCCAAGATTGGGCTAGCGGGGGGGAAACGCAGTATTTT | TRBJ2-3 | . | TRBV23-1 | TRBD2 | 16
CASSPSGVNEQFF | TGTGCCAGCTCACCCTCAGGGGTGAATGAGCAGTTCTTC | TRBJ2-1 | . | TRBV18 | . | 13
CAWGGSGREQYF | TGTGCCTGGGGGGGCTCGGGGCGCGAGCAGTACTTC | TRBJ2-7 | . | TRBV30 | . | 12
CASSLGRPGFLMNTEAFF | TGTGCCAGCAGTTTAGGTCGGCCAGGGTTTTTGATGAACACTGAAGCTTTCTTT | TRBJ1-1 | . | TRBV28 | . | 18
CASSEPPGQGWQPQHF | TGCGCCAGCAGTGAGCCGCCGGGACAGGGCTGGCAGCCCCAGCATTTT | TRBJ1-5 | . | TRBV10-1 | TRBD1 | 16
CASTRGLDEQFF | TGTGCCAGTACCCGGGGGTTAGATGAGCAGTTCTTC | TRBJ2-1 | . | TRBV19 | . | 12
CAWSGGSGGEEKLFF | TGTGCCTGGAGTGGGGGATCGGGCGGGGAAGAAAAACTGTTTTTT | TRBJ1-4 | once | TRBV30 | . | 15
CASSRDVWAVQGYTF | TGTGCCAGCAGCCGGGACGTGTGGGCTGTTCAAGGCTACACCTTC | TRBJ1-2 | . | TRBV11-3 | . | 15
CASSFHSGRPVTDTQYF | TGTGCCAGCAGTTTCCACTCAGGGCGCCCCGTCACAGATACGCAGTATTTT | TRBJ2-3 | . | TRBV28 | . | 17
CASRLDRSLWNEQFF | TGTGCCAGCAGACTGGACAGGAGTCTGTGGAATGAGCAGTTCTTC | TRBJ2-1 | . | TRBV6-8 | TRBD1 | 15
CVSSPPLTGDNEQFF | TGTGTCAGCTCACCACCCCTGACAGGGGACAATGAGCAGTTCTTC | TRBJ2-1 | . | TRBV18 | TRBD1 | 15
CAWSADRTYEQYF | TGTGCCTGGAGTGCAGACAGGACCTACGAGCAGTACTTC | TRBJ2-7 | . | TRBV30 | . | 13
CASSQEGTVPSTYF | TGCGCCAGCAGCCAAGAGGGAACGGTCCCTAGCACGTATTTT | TRBJ2-3 | . | TRBV5-1 | . | 14
CASSPGTSGNEQFF | TGTGCCAGCAGCCCCGGGACTTCGGGCAATGAGCAGTTCTTC | TRBJ2-1 | . | TRBV6-7 | . | 14
CASSDGGTGAYEQYF | TGTGCCAGCAGCGACGGGGGGACAGGGGCCTACGAGCAGTACTTC | TRBJ2-7 | . | TRBV6-8 | TRBD1 | 15
CASSLPTTYNEQFF | TGTGCCAGCAGCTTACCAACTACCTACAATGAGCAGTTCTTC | TRBJ2-1 | . | TRBV11-1 | . | 14
CASSLGRVVGRNSPLHF | TGTGCCAGCAGCTTGGGCAGGGTGGTTGGGAGGAATTCACCCCTCCACTTT | TRBJ1-6 | . | TRBV11-3 | . | 17
CAWSVLAGDTGELFF | TGTGCCTGGAGTGTACTAGCGGGGGACACCGGGGAGCTGTTTTTT | TRBJ2-2 | . | TRBV30 | TRBD2 | 15
CASSYSGTGGGYTF | TGTGCCAGCAGTTACTCCGGGACAGGGGGTGGCTACACCTTC | TRBJ1-2 | . | TRBV6-8 | TRBD1 | 14
CTSGLASAETQYF | TGTACCAGTGGTCTGGCCTCGGCAGAGACCCAGTACTTC | TRBJ2-5 | . | TRBV19 | . | 13
CASSEGQLNEQYF | TGCGCCAGCAGCGAAGGACAGTTAAACGAGCAGTACTTC | TRBJ2-7 | . | TRBV23-1 | . | 13
CASSYSPDSTYSPLHF | TGTGCCAGCAGTTACTCGCCAGACTCTACTTATTCACCCCTCCACTTT | TRBJ1-6 | few | TRBV6-8 | . | 16
CASSQDVVGEAFF | TGCGCCAGCAGCCAAGACGTCGTCGGTGAAGCTTTCTTT | TRBJ1-1 | once | TRBV23-1 | . | 13